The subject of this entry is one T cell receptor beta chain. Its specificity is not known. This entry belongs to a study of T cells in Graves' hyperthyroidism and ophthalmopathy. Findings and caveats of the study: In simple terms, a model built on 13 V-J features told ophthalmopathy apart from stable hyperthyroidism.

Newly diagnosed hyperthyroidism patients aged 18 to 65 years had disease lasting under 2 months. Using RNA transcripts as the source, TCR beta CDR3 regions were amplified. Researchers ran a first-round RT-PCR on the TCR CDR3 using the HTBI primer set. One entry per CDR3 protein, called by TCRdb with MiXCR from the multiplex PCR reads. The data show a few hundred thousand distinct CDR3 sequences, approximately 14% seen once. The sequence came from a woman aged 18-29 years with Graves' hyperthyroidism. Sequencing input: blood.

The CDR3 reads CASSARGQGTNQPQHF. The CDR3 region has the DNA TGTGCCAGCAGTGCGCGGGGACAGGGGACCAATCAGCCCCAGCATTTT. The V call is TRBV6-1, the J call TRBJ1-5; 10 nucleotides align to TRBD1. V lost 4 bases, J lost 3 bases, and 6 bases stayed unmatched. Germline values: CDR1 MNHNS, CDR2 SASEGT. The CDR3 has 16 amino acids.